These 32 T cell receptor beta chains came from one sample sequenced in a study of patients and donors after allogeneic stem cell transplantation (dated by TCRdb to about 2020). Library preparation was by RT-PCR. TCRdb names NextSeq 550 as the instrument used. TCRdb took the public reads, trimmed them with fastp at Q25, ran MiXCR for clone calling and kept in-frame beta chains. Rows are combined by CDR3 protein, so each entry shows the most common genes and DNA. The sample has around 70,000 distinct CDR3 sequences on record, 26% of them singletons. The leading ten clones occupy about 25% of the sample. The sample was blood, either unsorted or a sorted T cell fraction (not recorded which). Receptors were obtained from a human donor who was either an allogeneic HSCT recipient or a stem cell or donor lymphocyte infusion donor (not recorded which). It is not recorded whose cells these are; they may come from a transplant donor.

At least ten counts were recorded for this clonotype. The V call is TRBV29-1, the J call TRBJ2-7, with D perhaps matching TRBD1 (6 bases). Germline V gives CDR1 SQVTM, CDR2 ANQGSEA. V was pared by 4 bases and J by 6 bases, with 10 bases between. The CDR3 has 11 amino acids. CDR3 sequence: CSVGGPGEQYF. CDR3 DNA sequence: TGCAGCGTTGGGGGGCCTGGCGAGCAGTACTTC.

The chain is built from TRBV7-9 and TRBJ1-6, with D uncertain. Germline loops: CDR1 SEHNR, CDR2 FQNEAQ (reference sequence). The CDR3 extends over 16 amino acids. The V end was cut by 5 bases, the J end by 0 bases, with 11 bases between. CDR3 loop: CASSQDGSSYNSPLHF. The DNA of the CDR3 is TGTGCCAGCAGCCAGGACGGCAGCTCCTATAATTCACCCCTCCACTTT.

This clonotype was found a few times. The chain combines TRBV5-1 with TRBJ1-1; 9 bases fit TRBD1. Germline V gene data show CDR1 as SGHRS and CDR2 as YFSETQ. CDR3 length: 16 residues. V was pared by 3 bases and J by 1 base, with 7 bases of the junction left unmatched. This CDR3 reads CASSYDRGAPNTEAFF. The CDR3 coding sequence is TGCGCCAGCAGCTATGACAGGGGGGCGCCGAACACTGAAGCTTTCTTT. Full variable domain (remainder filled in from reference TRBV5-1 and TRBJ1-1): KAGVTQTPRYLIKTRGQQVTLSCSPISGHRSVSWYQQTPGQGLQFLFEYFSETQRNKGNFPGRFSGRQFSNSRSEMNVSTLELGDSALYLCASSYDRGAPNTEAFFGQGTRLTVV.

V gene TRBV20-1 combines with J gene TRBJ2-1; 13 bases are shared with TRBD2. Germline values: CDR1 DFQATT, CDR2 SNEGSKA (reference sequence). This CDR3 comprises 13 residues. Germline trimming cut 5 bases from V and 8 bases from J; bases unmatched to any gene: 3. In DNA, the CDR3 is TGCAGTGCTCGGACTAGCGGGAGCTATGAGCAGTTCTTC. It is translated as CSARTSGSYEQFF.

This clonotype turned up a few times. The CDR3 DNA reads TGTGCCAGCAGTTTTCATGGGGCTCTCTATGGCTACACCTTC. It yields the protein CASSFHGALYGYTF. The V and J genes are TRBV28 and TRBJ1-2; D may be TRBD1 (5 bases). The germline CDR1 and CDR2 sequences are MDHEN and SYDVKM. CDR3 length equals 14 residues. V was shortened by 3 bases and J by 4 bases, with 12 bases between the two germline ends.

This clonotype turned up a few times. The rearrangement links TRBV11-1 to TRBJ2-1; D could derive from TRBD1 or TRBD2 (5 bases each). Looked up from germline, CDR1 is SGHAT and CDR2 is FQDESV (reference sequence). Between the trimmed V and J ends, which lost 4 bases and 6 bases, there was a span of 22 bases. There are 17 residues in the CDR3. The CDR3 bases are TGTGCCAGCAGCTGGGGGACGGTTATTTTTGGGTCCAATGAGCAGTTCTTC. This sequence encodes CASSWGTVIFGSNEQFF.

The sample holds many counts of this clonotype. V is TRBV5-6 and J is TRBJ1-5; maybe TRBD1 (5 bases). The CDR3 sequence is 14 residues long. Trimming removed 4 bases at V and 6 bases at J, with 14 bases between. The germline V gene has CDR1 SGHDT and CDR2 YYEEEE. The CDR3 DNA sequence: TGTGCCAGCAGCCCATGGGGGGGAGGTCAGCCCCAGCATTTT. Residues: CASSPWGGGQPQHF.

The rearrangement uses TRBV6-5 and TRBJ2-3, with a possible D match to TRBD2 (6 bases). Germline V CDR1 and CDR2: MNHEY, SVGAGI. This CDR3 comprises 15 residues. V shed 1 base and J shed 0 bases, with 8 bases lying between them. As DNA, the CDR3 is TGTGCCAGCAGTTACTGGGGGACTAGCACAGATACGCAGTATTTT. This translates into CASSYWGTSTDTQYF.

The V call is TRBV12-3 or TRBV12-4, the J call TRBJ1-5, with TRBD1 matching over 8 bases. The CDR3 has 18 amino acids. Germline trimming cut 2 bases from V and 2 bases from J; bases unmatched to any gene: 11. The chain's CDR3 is CASSLSVDRAIGNQPQHF. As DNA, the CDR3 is TGTGCCAGCAGTTTATCTGTGGACAGGGCAATTGGCAATCAGCCCCAGCATTTT.

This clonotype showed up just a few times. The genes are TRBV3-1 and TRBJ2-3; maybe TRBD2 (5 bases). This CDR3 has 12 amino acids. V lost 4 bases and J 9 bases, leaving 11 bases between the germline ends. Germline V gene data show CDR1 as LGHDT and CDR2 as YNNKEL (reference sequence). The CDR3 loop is CASSLSQRTQYF. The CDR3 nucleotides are TGTGCCAGCAGCCTAAGCCAGCGGACGCAGTATTTT.

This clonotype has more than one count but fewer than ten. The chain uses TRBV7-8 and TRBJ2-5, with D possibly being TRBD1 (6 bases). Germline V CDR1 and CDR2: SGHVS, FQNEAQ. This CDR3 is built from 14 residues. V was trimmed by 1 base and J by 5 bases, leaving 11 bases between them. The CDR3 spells CASSLGRGRETQYF. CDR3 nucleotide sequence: TGTGCCAGCAGCTTAGGCAGGGGAAGGGAGACCCAGTACTTC.

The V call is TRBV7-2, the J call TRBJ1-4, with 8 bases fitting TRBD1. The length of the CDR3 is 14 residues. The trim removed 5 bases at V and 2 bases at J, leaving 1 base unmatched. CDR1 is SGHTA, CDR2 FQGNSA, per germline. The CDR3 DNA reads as TGTGCCAGCAGCCGACAGGGGACTAATGAAAAACTGTTTTTT. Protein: CASSRQGTNEKLFF.

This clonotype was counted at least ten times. In DNA form, the CDR3 reads TGTGCCAGCAGCCCTCAGGGGGCCCCCTACACTGAAGCTTTCTTT. Translating it yields CASSPQGAPYTEAFF. This chain joins TRBV5-6 and TRBJ1-1; 8 bases align to TRBD1. The CDR3 contains 15 residues. Unmatched junction bases numbered 8, after V lost 4 bases and J lost 3 bases. Per germline, CDR1 SGHDT and CDR2 YYEEEE.

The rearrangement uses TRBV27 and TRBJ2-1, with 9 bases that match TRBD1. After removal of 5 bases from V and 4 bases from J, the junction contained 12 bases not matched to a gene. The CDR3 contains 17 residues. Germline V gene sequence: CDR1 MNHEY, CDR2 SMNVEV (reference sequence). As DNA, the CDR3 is TGTGCCAGCAGTCGGGGCTCCGGGACAGGGCTATACAATGAGCAGTTCTTC. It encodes CASSRGSGTGLYNEQFF.

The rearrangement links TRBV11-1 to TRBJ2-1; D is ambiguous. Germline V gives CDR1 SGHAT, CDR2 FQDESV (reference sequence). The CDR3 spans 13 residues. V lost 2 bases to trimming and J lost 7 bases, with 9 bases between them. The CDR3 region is CASSLTMGNEQFF. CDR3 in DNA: TGTGCCAGCAGCTTAACGATGGGGAATGAGCAGTTCTTC.

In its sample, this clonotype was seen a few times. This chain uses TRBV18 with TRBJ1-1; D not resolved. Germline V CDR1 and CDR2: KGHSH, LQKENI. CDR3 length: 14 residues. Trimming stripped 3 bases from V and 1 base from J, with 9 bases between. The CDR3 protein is CASSPTPGNTEAFF. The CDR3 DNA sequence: TGTGCCAGCTCACCGACACCGGGGAACACTGAAGCTTTCTTT.

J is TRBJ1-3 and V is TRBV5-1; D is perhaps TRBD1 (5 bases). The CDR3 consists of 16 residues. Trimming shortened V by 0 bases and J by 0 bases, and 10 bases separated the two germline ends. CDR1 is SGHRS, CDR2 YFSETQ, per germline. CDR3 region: CASSLEAGSSGNTIYF. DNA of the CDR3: TGCGCCAGCAGCTTGGAAGCAGGGAGCTCTGGAAACACCATATATTTT.

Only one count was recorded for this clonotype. CDR3 sequence: CASSLLAGRTGGGTEAFF. Written as DNA, the CDR3 is TGTGCCAGCAGCTTATTAGCTGGGAGGACAGGGGGAGGTACTGAAGCTTTCTTT. The V call is TRBV7-3, the J call TRBJ1-1; 10 nucleotides align to TRBD1. The germline V gene encodes CDR1 SGHTA and CDR2 FQGTGA. The junction had 14 bases not matched to a gene; V was cut back by 2 bases and J by 5 bases. The CDR3 extends over 18 amino acids.

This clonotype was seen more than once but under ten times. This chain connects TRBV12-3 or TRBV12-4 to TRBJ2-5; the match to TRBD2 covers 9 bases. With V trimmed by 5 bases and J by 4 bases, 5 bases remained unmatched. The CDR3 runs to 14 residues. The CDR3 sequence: CASSPGLAPETQYF. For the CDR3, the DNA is TGTGCCAGCAGTCCCGGACTAGCGCCAGAGACCCAGTACTTC.

The DNA of the CDR3 is TGTGCCAGCAGAAGGGACAGGCCCTATGGCTACACCTTC. It codes for CASRRDRPYGYTF. V and J are TRBV6-5 and TRBJ1-2; TRBD1 agrees at 8 bases. There are 13 residues in the CDR3. Germline CDR1 MNHEY, CDR2 SVGAGI. The junction had 4 bases not matched to a gene; V was cut back by 6 bases and J by 4 bases.

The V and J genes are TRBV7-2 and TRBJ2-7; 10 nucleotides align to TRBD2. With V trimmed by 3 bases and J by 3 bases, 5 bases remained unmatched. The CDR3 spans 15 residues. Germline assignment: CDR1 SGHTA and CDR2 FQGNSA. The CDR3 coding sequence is TGTGCCAGCAGCTTCAAAGCGGGAGGGGGCTACGAGCAGTACTTC. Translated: CASSFKAGGGYEQYF.

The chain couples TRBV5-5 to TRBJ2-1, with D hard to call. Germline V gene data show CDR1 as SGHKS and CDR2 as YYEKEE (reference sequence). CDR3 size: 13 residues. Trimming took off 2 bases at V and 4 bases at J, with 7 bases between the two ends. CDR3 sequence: CASSFRIYNEQFF. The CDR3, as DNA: TGTGCCAGCAGCTTCAGGATTTACAATGAGCAGTTCTTC.

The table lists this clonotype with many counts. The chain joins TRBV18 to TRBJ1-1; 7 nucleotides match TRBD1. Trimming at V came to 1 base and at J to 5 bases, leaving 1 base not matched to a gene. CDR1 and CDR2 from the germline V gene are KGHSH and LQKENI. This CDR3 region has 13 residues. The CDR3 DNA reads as TGTGCCAGCTCACCACTGACAGGGACTGAAGCTTTCTTT. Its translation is CASSPLTGTEAFF.

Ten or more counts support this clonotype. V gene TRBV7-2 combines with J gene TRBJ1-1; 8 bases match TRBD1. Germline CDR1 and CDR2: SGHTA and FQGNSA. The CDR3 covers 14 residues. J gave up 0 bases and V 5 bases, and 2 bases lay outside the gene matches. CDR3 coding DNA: TGTGCCAGCAGCGGACAGGGAATGAACACTGAAGCTTTCTTT. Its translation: CASSGQGMNTEAFF.

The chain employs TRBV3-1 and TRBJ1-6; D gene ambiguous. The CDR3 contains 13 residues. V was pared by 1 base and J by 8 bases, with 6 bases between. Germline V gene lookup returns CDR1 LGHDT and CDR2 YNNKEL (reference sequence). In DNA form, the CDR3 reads TGTGCCAGCAGCCAAGGTTTGGATTCACCCCTCCACTTT. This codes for CASSQGLDSPLHF.

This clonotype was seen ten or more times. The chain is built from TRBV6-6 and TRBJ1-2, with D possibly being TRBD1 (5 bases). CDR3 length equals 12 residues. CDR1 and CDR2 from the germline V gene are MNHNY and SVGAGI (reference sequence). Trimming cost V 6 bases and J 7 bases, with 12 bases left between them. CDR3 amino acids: CASRLQGRGYTF. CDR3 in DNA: TGTGCCAGCAGACTTCAGGGACGTGGCTACACCTTC.

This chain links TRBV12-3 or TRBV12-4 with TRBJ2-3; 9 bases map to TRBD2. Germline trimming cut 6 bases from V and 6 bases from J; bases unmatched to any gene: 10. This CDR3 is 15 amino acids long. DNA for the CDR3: TGTGCCAGCAGCCTGACTAGCGGAGGAAAGGATACGCAGTATTTT. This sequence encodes CASSLTSGGKDTQYF.

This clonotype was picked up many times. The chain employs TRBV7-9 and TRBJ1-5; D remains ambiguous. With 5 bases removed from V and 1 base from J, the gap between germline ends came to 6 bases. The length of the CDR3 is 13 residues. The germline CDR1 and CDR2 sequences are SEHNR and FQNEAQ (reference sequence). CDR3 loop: CASSGGSNQPQHF. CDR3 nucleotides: TGTGCCAGCAGCGGCGGGAGCAATCAGCCCCAGCATTTT.

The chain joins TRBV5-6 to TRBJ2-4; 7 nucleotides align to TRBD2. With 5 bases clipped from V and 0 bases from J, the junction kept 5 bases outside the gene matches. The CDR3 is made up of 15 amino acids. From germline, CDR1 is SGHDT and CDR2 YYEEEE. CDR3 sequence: CASSRAGLAKNIQYF. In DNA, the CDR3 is TGTGCCAGCAGTCGAGCGGGGCTAGCCAAAAACATTCAGTACTTC. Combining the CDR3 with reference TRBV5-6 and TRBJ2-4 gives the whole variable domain DAGVTQSPTHLIKTRGQQVTLRCSPKSGHDTVSWYQQALGQGPQFIFQYYEEEERQRGNFPDRFSGHQFPNYSSELNVNALLLGDSALYLCASSRAGLAKNIQYFGAGTRLSVL.

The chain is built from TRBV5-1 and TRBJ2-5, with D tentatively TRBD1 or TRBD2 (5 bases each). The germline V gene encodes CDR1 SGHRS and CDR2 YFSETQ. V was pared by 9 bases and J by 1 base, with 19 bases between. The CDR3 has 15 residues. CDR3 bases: TGCGCCACCACGAAGGGGAGAAGGGTCCAAGAGACCCAGTACTTC. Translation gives CATTKGRRVQETQYF.

The CDR3 DNA follows: TGTGCCAGCAGCCAAGAGATCCTACAGGTTACGGGAGATACGCAGTATTTT. Protein sequence: CASSQEILQVTGDTQYF. The V gene is TRBV3-1, the J gene TRBJ2-3, with D possibly matching TRBD1 (5 bases). V lost 0 bases to trimming and J lost 5 bases, with 18 bases between them. The CDR3 is 17 amino acids. Germline V gene lookup returns CDR1 LGHDT and CDR2 YNNKEL (reference sequence).

The CDR3 here is CSARAPRLGTDTQYF. The CDR3 bases are TGCAGTGCTAGAGCCCCGCGGCTGGGCACAGATACGCAGTATTTT. The V and J genes are TRBV20-1 and TRBJ2-3; the D is unclear. This CDR3 spans 15 amino acids. Germline assignment: CDR1 DFQATT and CDR2 SNEGSKA (reference sequence). V lost 1 base to trimming and J lost 1 base, with 12 bases between them.